Given below is one T cell receptor (beta chain) in context. Original data processing: Reference gene primer amplification gave nucleated cell count estimates. Sequencing used immunoSEQ multiplex PCR; TCRdb keeps in-frame clones, though not all of them. V and J calls and clone size are copied from that table; D and trimming were computed from the DNA. Of hundreds of thousands of clones listed, 85% to 90% are singletons. The sample originates from a study of blood T cell repertoires in COVID-19. Study members were between roughly 18 and 89 years old and lived in approximately 25 US regions. Cohort 3 donors were reported recovered after two negative PCRs, clearance, or symptom resolution. Sequenced input: PBMCs or T cells enriched from blood (not recorded which). This TCR was recovered from a man in his forties who had recovered from COVID-19.

CDR3 region: CASSLEVGAPGGTEAFF. The CDR3 nucleotides read TGTGCCAGCAGCTTAGAAGTCGGGGCCCCCGGGGGCACTGAAGCTTTCTTT. The J gene is TRBJ1-1, the V gene TRBV13; tentatively, D is TRBD1 (5 bases). The V end was cut by 1 base, the J end by 4 bases, with 19 bases between. The CDR3 contains 17 residues. Looked up from germline, CDR1 is PRHDT and CDR2 is FYEKMQ (reference sequence).